These 22 T cell receptor beta chains were all obtained from the same sample, sequenced in a study of blood T cell repertoires in COVID-19. Generated by immunoSEQ multiplex PCR, the TCRdb table keeps only in-frame clones and is missing some. The data contain some 70,000 clones, 75% to 90% of them singletons. The sequencing input was peripheral blood. These TCRs come from a man between 45 and 60 years old with active COVID-19.

This sequence joins TRBV4-1 and TRBJ2-2; 7 nucleotides agree with TRBD2. V shed 0 bases, J shed 1 base, and the junction held 8 bases outside the gene matches. Germline V gene lookup returns CDR1 MGHRA and CDR2 YSYEKL. This CDR3 comprises 18 residues. In nucleotides, the CDR3 is TGCGCCAGCAGCCAAGAACGGCCTAGCGGAGAGAACACCGGGGAGCTGTTTTTT. As protein: CASSQERPSGENTGELFF.

The chain links TRBV4-2 to TRBJ2-3, with D maybe TRBD1 (6 bases). CDR1 is LGHNA, CDR2 YNFKEQ, per germline. CDR3 length: 15 amino acids. The ends were cut back, 2 bases at V and 6 bases at J, with 15 bases in the middle. In DNA form, the CDR3 reads TGTGCCAGCAGCCAACCCGGGGATCAGGGGGATACGCAGTATTTT. Translation: CASSQPGDQGDTQYF.

This chain links TRBV7-2 with TRBJ2-7; 10 bases are a match to TRBD2. V trimming: 5 bases; J trimming: 5 bases; junction bases outside the gene matches: 6. Per germline, CDR1 SGHTA and CDR2 FQGNSA. The CDR3 is 14 residues long. The CDR3 DNA sequence: TGTGCCAGCAGCCCGGGACTAGCGTCGGACGAGCAGTACTTC. Protein sequence: CASSPGLASDEQYF.

V gene TRBV6-2 or TRBV6-3 combines with J gene TRBJ1-1, with 9 bases matching TRBD1. The CDR3 extends over 16 amino acids. After removal of 1 base from V and 4 bases from J, the junction contained 7 bases not matched to a gene. Germline V gene lookup returns CDR1 MNHEY and CDR2 SVGEGT. Written as DNA, the CDR3 is TGTGCCAGCAGTTACTGGCGGGACAGGGTTCCCACTGAAGCTTTCTTT. This translates into CASSYWRDRVPTEAFF.

This clone was counted once. The V call is TRBV29-1, the J call TRBJ2-3; TRBD1 might be the D (6 bases). This CDR3 has 15 amino acids. The V gene's germline CDR1 is SQVTM and CDR2 ANQGSEA. Trimming cost V 3 bases and J 3 bases, with 16 bases left between them. CDR3 protein: CSVEVTGSGTDTQYF. The CDR3 DNA is TGCAGCGTTGAGGTCACAGGGAGTGGAACAGATACGCAGTATTTT.

The rearrangement joins TRBV11-2 to TRBJ2-3; 11 bases are shared with TRBD2. The length of the CDR3 is 16 residues. The junction had 8 bases not matched to a gene; V was cut back by 5 bases and J by 4 bases. Germline V CDR1 and CDR2: SGHAT, FQNNGV. CDR3 coding DNA: TGTGCCAGCAGCCTCTTAGCGGGAGGGACGGCAGATACGCAGTATTTT. Translating it yields CASSLLAGGTADTQYF.

The chain recombines TRBV6-5 with TRBJ2-7; no firm D call. The V and J ends lost 6 bases and 3 bases respectively, with 9 bases between them. Per the germline V gene, CDR1 is MNHEY and CDR2 is SVGAGI. This CDR3 has 12 residues. The CDR3 nucleotides read TGTGCCAGCAGGGGCAGAGACTACGAGCAGTACTTC. It encodes CASRGRDYEQYF.

V usage is TRBV7-9 and J usage is TRBJ1-4; 8 nucleotides align to TRBD1. Losses at the gene ends were 3 bases for V and 7 bases for J; bases not matched to a gene: 10. The germline gives CDR1 SEHNR, CDR2 FQNEAQ (reference sequence). This CDR3 has 16 residues. The CDR3 sequence: CASSFPQGARGEKLFF. The CDR3 DNA sequence: TGTGCCAGCAGCTTCCCGCAGGGGGCGCGGGGTGAAAAACTGTTTTTT.

The chain is built from TRBV5-6 and TRBJ1-5, with D uncertain. The CDR3 runs 13 residues. Trimming stripped 0 bases from V and 2 bases from J, with 3 bases between. From germline, CDR1 is SGHDT and CDR2 YYEEEE. The CDR3 DNA is TGTGCCAGCAGCTTGGGGCGCAATCAGCCCCAGCATTTT. Encoded protein: CASSLGRNQPQHF.

The chain has TRBV7-3 and TRBJ2-1; 7 bases fit TRBD2. The CDR3 spans 16 residues. The V gene end was trimmed by 5 bases and the J gene end by 4 bases; junction bases not matched to a gene: 11. From germline, CDR1 is SGHTA and CDR2 FQGTGA. CDR3 residues: CASSIQSGNLYNEQFF. As DNA, the CDR3 is TGTGCCAGCAGCATCCAAAGCGGGAACCTATACAATGAGCAGTTCTTC.

This clone was recorded once. This sequence joins TRBV4-3 and TRBJ1-4; the match to TRBD1 covers 10 bases. CDR1 is LGHNA and CDR2 is YSLEER in the germline V gene. The CDR3 has 19 amino acids. The V segment lost 2 bases and the J segment 0 bases; nucleotides outside the gene matches: 9. The CDR3 reads CASSQSGTGAFATNEKLFF. The CDR3 nucleotides are TGCGCCAGCAGCCAATCTGGGACAGGGGCATTTGCAACTAATGAAAAACTGTTTTTT.

V usage is TRBV6-6 and J usage is TRBJ2-2; D not certain. CDR3 length: 11 residues. The V end was cut by 10 bases, the J end by 8 bases, with 11 bases between. Germline V lookup: CDR1 MNHNY, CDR2 SVGAGI (reference sequence). CDR3 amino acids: CAISTGGELFF. The CDR3 DNA follows: TGTGCCATCAGCACCGGTGGGGAGCTGTTTTTT.

V usage is TRBV7-3 and J usage is TRBJ1-1, with 8 bases identical to TRBD1. V lost 2 bases, J lost 3 bases, and 11 bases stayed unmatched. This CDR3 is built from 17 residues. Germline-derived CDR1 and CDR2 are SGHTA and FQGTGA. As DNA, the CDR3 is TGTGCCAGCAGCTTACCCCGACGAACAGGGGGAGACACTGAAGCTTTCTTT. It is translated as CASSLPRRTGGDTEAFF. The full variable domain, in which reference TRBV7-3 and TRBJ1-1 provide the parts outside the CDR3, is GAGVSQTPSNKVTEKGKYVELRCDPISGHTALYWYRQSLGQGPEFLIYFQGTGAADDSGLPNDRFFAVRPEGSVSTLKIQRTERGDSAVYLCASSLPRRTGGDTEAFFGQGTRLTVV.

The chain links TRBV6-5 to TRBJ1-5; D ambiguous. V lost 2 bases and J lost 7, with 12 bases in between. Germline CDR1 MNHEY, CDR2 SVGAGI. This CDR3 has 14 amino acids. CDR3 bases: TGTGCCAGCAGTTACATGGGAGGGCGCCAGCCCCAGCATTTT. Its protein product is CASSYMGGRQPQHF.

The chain employs TRBV27 and TRBJ1-1; 8 nucleotides agree with TRBD1. J gave up 5 bases and V 3 bases, and 8 bases lay outside the gene matches. Looked up from germline, CDR1 is MNHEY and CDR2 is SMNVEV (reference sequence). The CDR3 length is 15 residues. The CDR3 nucleotides are TGTGCCAGCAGTTTCGATACAGGGGGAGGGACTGAAGCTTTCTTT. This encodes CASSFDTGGGTEAFF.

This clone was picked up a small number of times. The chain carries TRBV6-6 and TRBJ2-3; weak D call: TRBD2 (7 bases). The CDR3 is 15 amino acids. Trimming pared 6 bases from V and 5 bases from J, leaving 18 bases between. Germline V gene sequence: CDR1 MNHNY, CDR2 SVGAGI (reference sequence). The CDR3 reads CASRGPGLGGDTQYF. The CDR3 DNA reads as TGTGCCAGCAGAGGACCCGGACTAGGGGGAGATACGCAGTATTTT.

This clone showed up just once. The V gene is TRBV19, the J gene TRBJ2-1; 11 bases are shared with TRBD1. V shed 5 bases and J 0 bases; nucleotides not matched to a gene: 6. Germline V gives CDR1 LNHDA, CDR2 SQIVND (reference sequence). CDR3 length equals 17 residues. The CDR3 region has the DNA TGTGCCAGTAGTGCTTGGGACAGGGGGGGCTCCTACAATGAGCAGTTCTTC. Its translation: CASSAWDRGGSYNEQFF.

This chain's CDR3 is CASSIGTGRTGELFF. CDR3 nucleotides: TGTGCCAGCAGCATTGGGACAGGTCGAACCGGGGAGCTGTTTTTT. The chain carries TRBV11-2 and TRBJ2-2; TRBD1 matches at 8 bases. CDR1 is SGHAT, CDR2 FQNNGV, per germline. This CDR3 contains 15 residues. V gave up 5 bases and J gave up 5 bases; unmatched junction bases: 7.

This sequence joins TRBV4-2 and TRBJ2-2; tentatively, D is TRBD1 (6 bases). This CDR3 is 14 amino acids long. Trimming took off 3 bases at V and 3 bases at J, with 8 bases between the two ends. CDR1 is LGHNA and CDR2 is YNFKEQ in the germline V gene. In nucleotides, the CDR3 is TGTGCCAGCAGCCAGGACAGAGACACCGGGGAGCTGTTTTTT. This codes for CASSQDRDTGELFF.

This clone has just a few counts. The V and J genes are TRBV6-5 and TRBJ2-3; 7 bases line up with TRBD2. The V gene's germline CDR1 is MNHEY and CDR2 SVGAGI. The CDR3 extends over 15 amino acids. V lost 4 bases, J lost 2 bases, and 6 bases stayed unmatched. CDR3 residues: CASSFPTSDTDTQYF. Written as DNA, the CDR3 is TGTGCCAGCAGTTTCCCCACTAGCGACACAGATACGCAGTATTTT.

The CDR3 here is CASSSRGGNSNTGELFF. The CDR3 nucleotides are TGTGCCAGCAGCTCCCGAGGAGGGAATTCGAACACCGGGGAGCTGTTTTTT. This chain connects TRBV7-8 to TRBJ2-2; perhaps TRBD2 as D (6 bases). V was shortened by 4 bases and J by 0 bases, with 15 bases between the two germline ends. Germline loops: CDR1 SGHVS, CDR2 FQNEAQ. This CDR3 is 17 amino acids long.

The chain recombines TRBV24-1 with TRBJ2-3; D gene uncertain. Germline V gives CDR1 KGHDR, CDR2 SFDVKD. This CDR3 spans 14 amino acids. Trimming removed 5 bases at V and 7 bases at J, with 15 bases between. The CDR3 DNA sequence: TGTGCCACCAGTGCCCCTCCTTTGTATAATACGCAGTATTTT. Encoded protein: CATSAPPLYNTQYF.